These 21 T cell receptor beta chains were all obtained from the same sample, sequenced in a study of T cells in Graves' hyperthyroidism and ophthalmopathy. The CDR3 regions of TCR beta were amplified from RNA transcripts. Researchers ran a first-round RT-PCR on the TCR CDR3 using the HTBI primer set. TCRdb reanalysed the multiplex PCR reads using MiXCR and keeps one entry per CDR3 protein. The repertoire has about 610,000 distinct CDR3 sequences, under 15% of them found once; the top ten carry approximately 4.3%. Sequencing was carried out using blood. The receptors shown here come from a woman aged 40 to 50 with Graves' ophthalmopathy.

Comment on this clonotype: This clone may be a read error of a much larger clone one base away. The chain links TRBV5-1 to TRBJ1-1; D remains ambiguous. Germline V lookup: CDR1 SGHRS, CDR2 YFSETQ. The CDR3 loop spans 14 amino acids. V was trimmed by 4 bases and J by 7 bases, leaving 17 bases between them. This CDR3 reads CASSPMARDGEAFF. The CDR3, as DNA: TGCGCCAGCAGCCCCATGGCAAGGGATGGTGAAGCTTTCTTT.

The rearrangement links TRBV7-9 to TRBJ1-5; D may be TRBD1 (5 bases). The CDR3 totals 15 residues. The V end was cut by 1 base, the J end by 5 bases, with 12 bases between. Germline V gives CDR1 SEHNR, CDR2 FQNEAQ (reference sequence). CDR3 nucleotide sequence: TGTGCCAGCAGCTTAGGGGCAGGGCGGGATCAGCCCCAGCATTTT. Its translation is CASSLGAGRDQPQHF.

This clonotype has ten or more counts. The rearrangement uses TRBV27 and TRBJ1-5, with D possibly being TRBD1 (6 bases). CDR3 length: 14 amino acids. Trimming shortened V by 3 bases and J by 7 bases, and 13 bases separated the two germline ends. Germline V gene lookup returns CDR1 MNHEY and CDR2 SMNVEV (reference sequence). CDR3 sequence: CASSLKGGGQPQHF. CDR3 sequence (DNA): TGTGCCAGCAGTTTGAAGGGAGGGGGACAGCCCCAGCATTTT.

On this clonotype: A much larger clone differs by one base, so this may be a read error. The gene calls are TRBV7-2 and TRBJ2-3; no definite D call. Per germline, CDR1 SGHTA and CDR2 FQGNSA. This CDR3 region has 11 residues. Trimming cost V 5 bases and J 7 bases, with 7 bases left between them. The CDR3 nucleotides read TGTGCCAGCAGCGTCTCATATACGCAGTATTTT. It codes for CASSVSYTQYF. The variable domain in full, completed from reference TRBV7-2 and TRBJ2-3, reads GAGVSQSPSNKVTEKGKDVELRCDPISGHTALYWYRQSLGQGLEFLIYFQGNSAPDKSGLPSDRFSAERTGGSVSTLTIQRTQQEDSAVYLCASSVSYTQYFGPGTRLTVL.

This clonotype was recorded at least ten times. The J gene is TRBJ1-2, the V gene TRBV12-3 or TRBV12-4, with D perhaps matching TRBD1 (5 bases). Trimming left V 5 bases short and J 6 bases short, with 13 bases between. This CDR3 is built from 13 residues. The CDR3 nucleotides are TGTGCCAGCAGTCCACAGGATTCAGATGGCTACACCTTC. Translated, it gives CASSPQDSDGYTF.

This clonotype appeared many times. The chain recombines TRBV4-2 with TRBJ1-2; no firm D call. V was trimmed by 4 bases and J by 1 base, leaving 28 bases between them. The CDR3 has 20 amino acids. Germline V lookup: CDR1 LGHNA, CDR2 YNFKEQ. The CDR3 DNA is TGTGCCAGCAGCCCAAGATGGGCGGGCTTGTTCGGTCAGCGTAACTATGGCTACACCTTC. Protein: CASSPRWAGLFGQRNYGYTF.

This clonotype appeared many times. V gene TRBV30 combines with J gene TRBJ2-7; tentatively, D is TRBD2 (6 bases). Germline V lookup: CDR1 GTSNPN, CDR2 SVGIG (reference sequence). The CDR3 is made up of 13 amino acids. Trimming removed 0 bases from V and 3 bases from J, with 9 bases in between. This CDR3 reads CAWSVRDFYEQYF. The CDR3 DNA is TGTGCCTGGAGTGTACGGGACTTCTACGAGCAGTACTTC. The full variable domain, its missing parts supplied by reference TRBV30 and TRBJ2-7, is SQTIHQWPATLVQPVGSPLSLECTVEGTSNPNLYWYRQAAGRGLQLLFYSVGIGQISSEVPQNLSASRPQDRQFILSSKKLLLSDSGFYLCAWSVRDFYEQYFGPGTRLTVT.

This clonotype was picked up a small number of times. This chain links TRBV7-9 with TRBJ2-5, with D perhaps given as TRBD1 or TRBD2 (6 bases each). The V end lost 7 bases, the J end lost 5 bases, and 14 bases lay between the germline ends. CDR3 length: 13 residues. CDR1 SEHNR and CDR2 FQNEAQ come from the germline V gene (reference sequence). CDR3 protein: CASIRRGSETQYF. In DNA form, the CDR3 reads TGTGCCAGCATCCGGAGGGGGAGTGAGACCCAGTACTTC.

The rearrangement links TRBV20-1 to TRBJ1-1, with D possibly TRBD1 on 5 matching bases. The CDR3 totals 14 residues. V dropped 0 bases and J dropped 1 base, with 9 bases sitting between them. Germline V lookup: CDR1 DFQATT, CDR2 SNEGSKA (reference sequence). CDR3 DNA sequence: TGCAGTGCTAGAGATGGTAGGGGGAACACTGAAGCTTTCTTT. It translates to CSARDGRGNTEAFF.

This clonotype was seen a few times. V gene TRBV6-2 or TRBV6-3 combines with J gene TRBJ2-3, with 7 bases aligning to TRBD2. Trimming at V came to 5 bases and at J to 2 bases, leaving 4 bases not matched to a gene. CDR1 is MNHEY and CDR2 is SVGEGT in the germline V gene. CDR3 length: 14 amino acids. The CDR3 nucleotides are TGTGCCAGCAGTCGGGACTACCTCACAGATACGCAGTATTTT. Translating gives CASSRDYLTDTQYF.

This clonotype was seen many times. V gene TRBV2 combines with J gene TRBJ1-1, with D maybe TRBD1 (5 bases). Trimming shortened V by 1 base and J by 1 base, and 10 bases separated the two germline ends. This CDR3 is built from 15 residues. The germline V gene has CDR1 SNHLY and CDR2 FYNNEI. In DNA form, the CDR3 reads TGTGCCAGCAGTGAAGGTCCAGGGTCGAACACTGAAGCTTTCTTT. Translated: CASSEGPGSNTEAFF.

This clonotype was recorded at least ten times. The chain combines TRBV28 with TRBJ1-6; no clear D. The ends were cut back, 4 bases at V and 7 bases at J, with 5 bases in the middle. There are 12 residues in the CDR3. Germline assignment: CDR1 MDHEN and CDR2 SYDVKM. CDR3 nucleotides: TGTGCCAGCAGTTGGGCGAATTCACCCCTCCACTTT. Encoded protein: CASSWANSPLHF.

This clonotype was recorded many times. J is TRBJ2-4 and V is TRBV11-2; TRBD2 matches 12 bases. Trimming at V came to 0 bases and at J to 2 bases, leaving 5 bases not matched to a gene. This CDR3 has 18 residues. The germline V gene has CDR1 SGHAT and CDR2 FQNNGV. As DNA, the CDR3 is TGTGCCAGCAGCTTAGAAACTAGCGGGAGGCCCTCCAAAAACATTCAGTACTTC. Residues: CASSLETSGRPSKNIQYF.

This clonotype was counted many times. The V and J genes are TRBV20-1 and TRBJ1-1; 8 bases align to TRBD1. Per the germline V gene, CDR1 is DFQATT and CDR2 is SNEGSKA (reference sequence). J gave up 1 base and V 2 bases, and 3 bases lay outside the gene matches. CDR3 length equals 14 residues. In DNA form, the CDR3 reads TGCAGTGCTAGACTGGGACAGGCGAACACTGAAGCTTTCTTT. It is translated as CSARLGQANTEAFF.

The table lists this clonotype with many counts. CDR3 sequence: CASSPIGLTTGELFF. The CDR3 nucleotides are TGTGCCAGCAGCCCTATTGGACTGACCACCGGGGAGCTGTTTTTT. The genes are TRBV7-8 and TRBJ2-2, with a tentative D call TRBD2 (5 bases). The CDR3 sequence is 15 residues long. Germline loops: CDR1 SGHVS, CDR2 FQNEAQ. V lost 5 bases to trimming and J lost 4 bases, with 14 bases between them.

This clonotype occurred many times. This chain links TRBV6-1 with TRBJ2-6; D remains unclear. Trimming pared 3 bases from V and 0 bases from J, leaving 9 bases between. Germline loops: CDR1 MNHNS, CDR2 SASEGT. The CDR3 covers 16 residues. The DNA of the CDR3 is TGTGCCAGCAGTGAGCAGTACTACTCTGGGGCCAACGTCCTGACTTTC. Translating it yields CASSEQYYSGANVLTF.

CDR3 sequence (DNA): TGTGCCATCAGTGAGACCCTCGAAGGGGAGCAGTACTTC. It yields the protein CAISETLEGEQYF. V and J are TRBV10-3 and TRBJ2-7; D not certain. This CDR3 is built from 13 residues. CDR1 and CDR2 from the germline V gene are ENHRY and SYGVKD. With 2 bases removed from V and 7 bases from J, the gap between germline ends came to 12 bases.

This clonotype was counted only a few times. The chain has TRBV7-3 and TRBJ2-2; 8 bases map to TRBD1. The junction had 9 bases not matched to a gene; V was cut back by 2 bases and J by 4 bases. Germline CDR1 is SGHTA and CDR2 is FQGTGA. CDR3 length: 17 residues. This CDR3 reads CASSLVPLQGGTGELFF. The CDR3 region has the DNA TGTGCCAGCAGCTTAGTCCCTTTACAGGGGGGCACCGGGGAGCTGTTTTTT.

This clonotype was detected many times. The V gene is TRBV12-3 or TRBV12-4, the J gene TRBJ1-2; the match to TRBD1 covers 8 bases. The CDR3 is made up of 12 amino acids. V lost 6 bases and J lost 6; bases outside the gene matches: 3. The CDR3 nucleotides are TGTGCCAGCAGCGGACAGGGCCATGGCTACACCTTC. It codes for CASSGQGHGYTF.

This clonotype was seen just once. The V and J genes are TRBV15 and TRBJ1-2; TRBD1 aligns across 8 bases. The CDR3 consists of 16 residues. Trimming took 0 bases from V and 4 from J; bases not matched to a gene: 7. The germline CDR1 and CDR2 sequences are LNHNV and YYDKDF (reference sequence). The DNA for the CDR3 is TGTGCCACCAGCAGAGATCCTTCCGACAGGGGCTATGGCTACACCTTC. It is translated as CATSRDPSDRGYGYTF.

This chain connects TRBV14 to TRBJ2-5; a possible D gene is TRBD1 (6 bases). Germline V lookup: CDR1 SGHDN, CDR2 FVKESK. V was trimmed by 2 bases and J by 4 bases, leaving 14 bases between them. The CDR3 is made up of 15 amino acids. The CDR3 DNA follows: TGTGCCAGCAGCCAACTAGACAGGAAGGGAGAGACCCAGTACTTC. This gives the protein CASSQLDRKGETQYF.